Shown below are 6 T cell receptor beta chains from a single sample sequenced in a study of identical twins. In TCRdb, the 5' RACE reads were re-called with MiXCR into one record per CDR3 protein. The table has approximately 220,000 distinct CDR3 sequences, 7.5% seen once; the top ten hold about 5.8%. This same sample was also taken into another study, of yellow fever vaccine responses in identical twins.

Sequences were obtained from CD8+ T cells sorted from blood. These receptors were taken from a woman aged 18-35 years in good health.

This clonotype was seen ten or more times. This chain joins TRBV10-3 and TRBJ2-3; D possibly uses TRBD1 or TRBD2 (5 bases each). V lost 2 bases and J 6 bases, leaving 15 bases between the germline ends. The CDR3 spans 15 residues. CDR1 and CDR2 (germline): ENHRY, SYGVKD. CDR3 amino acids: CAISEGTAEVDTQYF. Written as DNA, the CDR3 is TGTGCCATCAGTGAGGGGACCGCGGAGGTTGATACGCAGTATTTT.

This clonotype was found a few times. CDR3 loop: CASSEVWGDRDEQYF. The DNA for the CDR3 is TGTGCCAGCAGTGAAGTTTGGGGGGACAGAGACGAGCAGTACTTC. The chain recombines TRBV6-1 with TRBJ2-7, with D perhaps TRBD1 (7 bases). Germline V lookup: CDR1 MNHNS, CDR2 SASEGT. This CDR3 is 15 amino acids long. The V end was cut by 1 base, the J end by 5 bases, with 15 bases between.

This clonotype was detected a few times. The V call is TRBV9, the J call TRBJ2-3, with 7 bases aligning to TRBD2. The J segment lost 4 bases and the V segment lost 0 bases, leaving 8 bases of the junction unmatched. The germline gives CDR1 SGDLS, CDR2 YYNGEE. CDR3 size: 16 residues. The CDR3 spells CASSVGAGLPSDTQYF. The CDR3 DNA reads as TGTGCCAGCAGCGTAGGAGCGGGACTACCCTCAGATACGCAGTATTTT.

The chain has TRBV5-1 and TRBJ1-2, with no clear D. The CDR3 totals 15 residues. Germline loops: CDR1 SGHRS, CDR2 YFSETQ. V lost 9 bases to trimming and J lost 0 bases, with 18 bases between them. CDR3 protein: CATSDGINSNYGYTF. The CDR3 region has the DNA TGCGCCACCTCGGACGGGATAAACTCTAACTATGGCTACACCTTC.

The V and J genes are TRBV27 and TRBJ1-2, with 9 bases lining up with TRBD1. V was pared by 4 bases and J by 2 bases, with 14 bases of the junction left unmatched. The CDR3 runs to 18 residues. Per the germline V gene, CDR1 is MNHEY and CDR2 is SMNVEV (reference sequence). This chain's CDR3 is CASSSGQGSPFSNYGYTF. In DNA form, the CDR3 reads TGTGCCAGCAGTTCTGGACAGGGGTCCCCTTTTTCCAACTATGGCTACACCTTC.

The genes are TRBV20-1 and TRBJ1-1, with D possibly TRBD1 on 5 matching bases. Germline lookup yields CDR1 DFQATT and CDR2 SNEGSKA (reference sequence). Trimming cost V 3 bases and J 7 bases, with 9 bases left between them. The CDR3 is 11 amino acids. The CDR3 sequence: CSARGLSEAFF. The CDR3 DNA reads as TGCAGTGCTAGGGGGCTGAGTGAAGCTTTCTTT.